This is a list of T cell receptor beta chains from one sample in a study of cytomegalovirus exposure and HLA in healthy donors. Method: immunoSEQ multiplex PCR; TCRdb's copy keeps in-frame clones and lacks some. The data hold around 160,000 clones, with 70% to 85% observed a single time. The sequenced material came from PBMCs. Source of these receptors: a man in his fifties or sixties in good health and CMV-seropositive. The CDR3 runs from the conserved cysteine through the conserved F or W. The D gene is left open where the match is weak. Size tells how often a clone was seen (once, few, many) or the class of an expanded clone, and some rows leave it out.

>.|TRBV9|TRBJ2-7|.
CASSVEGTNYEQYF
TGTGCCAGCAGCGTAGAGGGGACAAACTACGAGCAGTACTTC
>.|TRBV6-1|TRBJ2-5|TRBD2
CASSPMRGARETQYF
TGTGCCAGCAGCCCAATGCGGGGGGCCCGAGAGACCCAGTACTTC
>.|TRBV7-8|TRBJ1-2|.
CASSLGPNNYGYTF
TGTGCCAGCAGCTTAGGTCCTAATAACTATGGCTACACCTTC
>.|TRBV5-1|TRBJ2-1|TRBD1
CASSRDRGSYNEQFF
TGCGCCAGCAGCAGGGACAGGGGCTCCTACAATGAGCAGTTCTTC
>.|TRBV7-7|TRBJ2-5|TRBD2
CASSSGGPQSAETQYF
TGTGCTAGCAGCTCGGGGGGGCCGCAGAGTGCGGAGACCCAGTACTTC
>.|TRBV27|TRBJ2-1|TRBD1
CASTGQGRHNEQFF
TGTGCCAGCACGGGACAGGGACGCCACAATGAGCAGTTCTTC
>.|TRBV7-9|TRBJ2-6|.
CASSLVRRSGANVLTF
TGTGCCAGCAGCTTAGTACGGAGGTCTGGGGCCAACGTCCTGACTTTC
>.|TRBV5-1|TRBJ1-1|TRBD1
CASSLGQGAPTEAFF
TGCGCCAGCAGCTTGGGACAGGGAGCGCCCACTGAAGCTTTCTTT
>.|TRBV9|TRBJ2-1|.
CASSVGGGAYNEQFF
TGTGCCAGCAGCGTAGGAGGGGGGGCCTACAATGAGCAGTTCTTC
>.|TRBV29-1|TRBJ2-2|TRBD2
CSVGGGAGELFF
TGCAGCGTTGGTGGGGGGGCCGGGGAGCTGTTTTTT
>.|TRBV5-1|TRBJ2-3|TRBD2
CASSLGRGADTQYF
TGCGCCAGCAGCTTGGGACGGGGGGCAGATACGCAGTATTTT
>.|TRBV13|TRBJ1-6|.
CASRVFWARPHNSPLHF
TGTGCCAGCAGAGTGTTCTGGGCCCGGCCCCATAATTCACCCCTCCACTTT
>.|TRBV7-8|TRBJ1-2|.
CASSPDRNYGYTF
TGTGCCAGCAGCCCCGACAGAAACTATGGCTACACCTTC
>.|TRBV19|TRBJ1-1|TRBD1
CASSGPGQVIYTEAFF
TGTGCCAGTAGTGGTCCGGGACAGGTGATCTACACTGAAGCTTTCTTT
>.|TRBV4-1|TRBJ1-4|.
CASSQERFGRGEKLFF
TGCGCCAGCAGCCAAGAGCGGTTCGGGAGGGGTGAAAAGCTGTTTTTT
>.|TRBV20-1|TRBJ1-1|.
CSAKEGREAFF
TGCAGTGCTAAGGAGGGACGTGAAGCTTTCTTT
>.|TRBV2|TRBJ2-7|.
CASSAGRGASYF
TGTGCCAGCAGCGCAGGACGGGGAGCTAGTTACTTC
>.|TRBV28|TRBJ2-1|.
CASRLAYNEQFF
TGTGCCAGCCGACTAGCCTACAATGAGCAGTTCTTC
>.|TRBV6-6|TRBJ1-2|TRBD1
CASFHDRGLYYGYTF
TGTGCCAGCTTTCATGACAGGGGACTTTACTATGGCTACACCTTC
>.|TRBV6-4|TRBJ1-2|.
CASSIGGGQYGYTF
TGTGCCAGCAGCATCGGGGGAGGGCAGTATGGCTACACCTTC
>.|TRBV10-3|TRBJ2-2|.
CAISVDSAGELFF
TGTGCCATCAGTGTCGACTCCGCCGGGGAGCTGTTTTTT
>.|TRBV4-1|TRBJ2-3|.
CASSQDLGGRYTQYF
TGCGCCAGCAGCCAAGATCTCGGGGGGCGCTATACGCAGTATTTT
>.|TRBV7-2|TRBJ2-7|.
CASTLGGAGALYEQYF
TGTGCCAGCACCTTAGGGGGGGCGGGGGCGCTCTACGAGCAGTACTTC
>.|TRBV7-2|TRBJ2-7|TRBD1
CASSLGTGGFYEQYF
TGTGCCAGCAGCTTAGGGACAGGAGGCTTTTACGAGCAGTACTTC
>.|TRBV10-2|TRBJ1-4|.
CASSEIREKLFF
TGCGCCAGCAGTGAGATCCGGGAAAAACTGTTTTTT
>.|TRBV7-9|TRBJ1-5|TRBD1
CASSHRDRDFHQPQHF
TGTGCCAGCAGCCACCGGGACAGGGATTTTCATCAGCCCCAGCATTTT
>.|TRBV5-1|TRBJ2-3|.
CASRMTGSVADTQYF
TGCGCCAGCAGAATGACAGGCAGTGTTGCAGATACGCAGTATTTT
>.|TRBV29-1|TRBJ2-5|TRBD2
CSVASGEETQYF
TGCAGCGTTGCTAGCGGGGAAGAGACCCAGTACTTC
>once|TRBV19|TRBJ2-7|TRBD1
CASSTGTDYEQYF
TGTGCCAGTAGTACCGGGACAGACTACGAGCAGTACTTC
>once|TRBV18|TRBJ1-4|TRBD1
CASSRDRGREKLFF
TGTGCCAGCTCACGCGACAGGGGCCGGGAAAAACTGTTTTTT
>.|TRBV5-1|TRBJ2-1|TRBD2
CASSFTSGVYNEQFF
TGCGCCAGCAGCTTCACTAGCGGGGTTTACAATGAGCAGTTCTTC
>few|TRBV11-1|TRBJ2-7|TRBD1
CASSLGTGITYEQYF
TGTGCCAGCAGCCTAGGGACAGGGATTACCTACGAGCAGTACTTC
>.|TRBV7-8|TRBJ1-6|.
CASAFGRREGSPLHF
TGTGCCAGCGCTTTCGGGAGGAGGGAAGGATCACCCCTCCACTTT
>.|TRBV2|TRBJ2-2|.
CASNLGGSRGELFF
TGTGCCAGCAATTTAGGCGGAAGTAGGGGGGAGCTGTTTTTT
>few|TRBV2|TRBJ1-1|TRBD1
CASSGQGRGNTEAFF
TGTGCCAGCAGTGGACAGGGGAGAGGGAACACTGAAGCTTTCTTT
>few|TRBV2|TRBJ1-1|.
CASSGTEVYTEAFF
TGTGCCAGCAGTGGGACAGAGGTCTACACTGAAGCTTTCTTT
>.|TRBV5-4|TRBJ2-7|.
CASSFGGPYEQYF
TGTGCCAGCAGCTTTGGGGGCCCTTACGAGCAGTACTTC
>few|TRBV27|TRBJ1-1|.
CASSLRGGNTEAFF
TGTGCCAGCAGTTTGCGAGGGGGGAACACTGAAGCTTTCTTT